This entry is about one TCR beta chain. Its specificity is unknown. Specified time point: pre-sensitization, week 0. The treatment denotes: therapeutic diphenylcyclopropenone sensitization with weekly scalp DPC. The library tagged each cDNA molecule with unique molecular identifiers. Using its own MiXCR run on the RACE reads, TCRdb lists one record per CDR3 protein. The table shows 300,000 to 400,000 distinct CDR3 sequences, with 4.5% to 6% occurring only once. Deletions cut 0 bases from V and 2 bases from J, with 11 bases between. CDR1 is LNHDA and CDR2 is SQIVND in the germline V gene (reference sequence). CDR3 size: 16 residues. These data originate in a study of human T cells and chemical hapten exposure. Overall study findings and caveats: Expanded TCRs created a significantly greater count of big CDR3 similarity clusters than controls did.

The sequencing used whole blood, collected in connection with sensitization to the hapten diphenylcyclopropenone (DPC). The rearrangement links TRBV19 to TRBJ1-5; possibly TRBD1 for D (5 bases). This receptor was identified in a woman in her forties or fifties with alopecia areata. Some clones in this sample may be carry-over from other donors' samples. The DNA for the CDR3 is TGTGCCAGTAGTATAGATCCGCAGGGACGCAATCAGCCCCAGCATTTT. Its translation is CASSIDPQGRNQPQHF.